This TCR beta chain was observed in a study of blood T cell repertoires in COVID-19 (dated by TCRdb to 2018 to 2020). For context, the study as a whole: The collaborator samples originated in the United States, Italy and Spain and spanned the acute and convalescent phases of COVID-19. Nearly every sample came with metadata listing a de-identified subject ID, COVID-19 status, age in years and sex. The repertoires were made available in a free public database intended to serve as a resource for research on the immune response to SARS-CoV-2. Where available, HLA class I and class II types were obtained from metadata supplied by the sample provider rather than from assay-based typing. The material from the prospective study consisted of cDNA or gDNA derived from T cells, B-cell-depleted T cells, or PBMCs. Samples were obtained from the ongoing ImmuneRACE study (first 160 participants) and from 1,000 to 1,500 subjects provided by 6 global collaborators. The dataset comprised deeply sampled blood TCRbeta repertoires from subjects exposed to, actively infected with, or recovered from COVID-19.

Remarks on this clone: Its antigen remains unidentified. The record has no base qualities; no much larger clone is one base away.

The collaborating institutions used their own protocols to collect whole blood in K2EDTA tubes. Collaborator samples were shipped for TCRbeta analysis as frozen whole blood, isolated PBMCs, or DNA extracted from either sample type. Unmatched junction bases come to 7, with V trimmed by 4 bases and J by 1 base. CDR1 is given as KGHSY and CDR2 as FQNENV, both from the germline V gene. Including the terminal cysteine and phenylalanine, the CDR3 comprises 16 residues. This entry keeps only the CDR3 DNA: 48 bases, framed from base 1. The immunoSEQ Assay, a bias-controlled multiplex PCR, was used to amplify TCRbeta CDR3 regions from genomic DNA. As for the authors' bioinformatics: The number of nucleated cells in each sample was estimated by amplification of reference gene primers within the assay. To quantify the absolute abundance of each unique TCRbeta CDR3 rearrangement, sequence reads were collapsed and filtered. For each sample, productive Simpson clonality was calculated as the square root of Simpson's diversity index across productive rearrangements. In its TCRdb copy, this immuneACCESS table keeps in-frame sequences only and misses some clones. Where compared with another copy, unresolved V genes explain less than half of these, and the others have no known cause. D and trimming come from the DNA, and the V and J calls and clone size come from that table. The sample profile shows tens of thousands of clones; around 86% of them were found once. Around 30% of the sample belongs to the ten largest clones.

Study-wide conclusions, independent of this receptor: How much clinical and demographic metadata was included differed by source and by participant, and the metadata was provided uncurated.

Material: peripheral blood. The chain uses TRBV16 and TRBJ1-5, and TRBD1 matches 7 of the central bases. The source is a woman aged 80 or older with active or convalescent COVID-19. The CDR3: CASSLLTGTSNQPQHF. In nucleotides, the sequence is TGTGCCAGCAGCCTCTTGACAGGGACGAGCAATCAGCCCCAGCATTTT.